Included here is one TCR beta chain sequence, with context. Its antigen is not identified. Germline values: CDR1 SQVTM, CDR2 ANQGSEA. The CDR3 is 15 amino acids. It was roughly 3.5 ug of total RNA that each TCR library used. TCRalpha and TCRbeta cDNA underwent two nested PCRs of around 15 and 9 cycles. Reanalyzing the 5' RACE reads, TCRdb keeps one entry per CDR3 protein, without DNA. This sample's table has 420,000 or so distinct CDR3 sequences. The data originate from a study of monozygotic twins with inflammatory bowel disease. Study results and limitations: Healthy co-twins exceeded IBD patients in TCRbeta diversity as measured by inverse Simpson.

V and J are TRBV29-1 and TRBJ2-7; TCRdb outputs TRBD1, but without DNA this stays unchecked. The TCR sequence derives from a human donor with ulcerative colitis or Crohn's disease, or a healthy co-twin of an affected twin (not recorded which). Sequences were obtained from blood. CDR3 amino acids: CSVESGTDAFYEQYF.